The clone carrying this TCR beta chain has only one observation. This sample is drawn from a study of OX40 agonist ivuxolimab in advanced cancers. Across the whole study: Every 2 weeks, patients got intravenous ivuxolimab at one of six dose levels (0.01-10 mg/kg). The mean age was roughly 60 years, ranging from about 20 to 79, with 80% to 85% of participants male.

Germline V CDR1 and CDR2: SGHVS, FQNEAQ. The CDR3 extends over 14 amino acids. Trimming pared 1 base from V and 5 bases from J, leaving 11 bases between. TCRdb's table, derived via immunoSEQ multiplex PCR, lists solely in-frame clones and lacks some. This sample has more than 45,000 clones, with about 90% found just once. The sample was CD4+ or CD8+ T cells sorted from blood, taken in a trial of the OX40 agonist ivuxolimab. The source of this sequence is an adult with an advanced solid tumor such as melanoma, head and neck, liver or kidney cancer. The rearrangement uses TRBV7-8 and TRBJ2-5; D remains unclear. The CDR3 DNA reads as TGTGCCAGCAGCTTAGATGAGTCTCGGGAGACCCAGTACTTC. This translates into CASSLDESRETQYF.